The 12 T cell receptor beta chains in this list originate from one sample, sequenced in a study of response to subunit inactivated influenza vaccine. In TCRdb, the RT-PCR reads were re-called with MiXCR into one record per CDR3 protein. Of hundreds of thousands of distinct CDR3 sequences listed, 25% are singletons. The starting material was CD4+ T cells sorted from PBMCs, obtained 4 to 6 days after vaccination. These receptors were collected from a man aged 50-60 years who received an inactivated influenza vaccine.

This clonotype has a count of ten or more. V gene TRBV5-1 combines with J gene TRBJ2-2, with D tentatively TRBD1 (5 bases). The CDR3 spans 14 residues. With 4 bases removed from V and 6 bases from J, the gap between germline ends came to 13 bases. From germline, CDR1 is SGHRS and CDR2 YFSETQ. DNA of the CDR3: TGCGCCAGCAGCATAGGACAAAGGGCCGGGGAGCTGTTTTTT. Amino acid sequence: CASSIGQRAGELFF.

This chain uses TRBV9 with TRBJ2-3; the match to TRBD2 covers 9 bases. V was clipped by 7 bases and J by 4 bases; unmatched bases: 10. The germline V gene encodes CDR1 SGDLS and CDR2 YYNGEE. The CDR3 loop spans 15 amino acids. CDR3 in amino acids: CASAGGIDGPDTQYF. CDR3 bases: TGTGCCAGCGCGGGAGGGATCGACGGCCCAGATACGCAGTATTTT.

This clonotype was picked up a small number of times. The chain is built from TRBV20-1 and TRBJ2-3; the D gene is possibly TRBD2 (6 bases). Germline assignment: CDR1 DFQATT and CDR2 SNEGSKA (reference sequence). V was shortened by 4 bases and J by 6 bases, with 29 bases between the two germline ends. CDR3 size: 18 residues. Here the CDR3 DNA reads TGCAGTGCTATGGCCCCCTCCGGGGGAGGTTGGGGTGGGGATACGCAGTATTTT. Amino acids: CSAMAPSGGGWGGDTQYF.

Here the CDR3 DNA reads TGTGCCAGCAGCTTAGCCTTCGAGGTTGTCGGAAACACCATATATTTT. Protein product: CASSLAFEVVGNTIYF. This sequence joins TRBV7-9 and TRBJ1-3; D is unclear. This CDR3 has 16 residues. Trimming took 0 bases from V and 4 from J, leaving 13 bases between them. Per germline, CDR1 SEHNR and CDR2 FQNEAQ (reference sequence).

In the case of this clonotype: A much larger clone lies a single base off, so this may be a read error. The chain uses TRBV2 and TRBJ2-3; 9 bases map to TRBD2. V dropped 6 bases and J dropped 1; count of bases not matched to a gene: 2. The CDR3 is made up of 14 amino acids. The germline CDR1 and CDR2 sequences are SNHLY and FYNNEI. The DNA of the CDR3 is TGTGCCAGCAGGCTAGCGGGGCGCACAGATACGCAGTATTTT. Translation: CASRLAGRTDTQYF.

The CDR3 reads CASSFGGTTEAFF. CDR3 nucleotides: TGTGCCAGCAGCTTCGGGGGGACCACTGAAGCTTTCTTT. The V and J genes are TRBV7-6 and TRBJ1-1; D perhaps matches TRBD1 (5 bases). V was trimmed by 3 bases and J by 4 bases, leaving 9 bases between them. The CDR3 has 13 residues. Germline V CDR1 and CDR2: SGHVS, FNYEAQ.

The chain carries TRBV20-1 and TRBJ2-1; D ambiguous. V lost 2 bases, J lost 8 bases, and 10 bases lay in between. This CDR3 has 12 residues. CDR1 and CDR2 (germline): DFQATT, SNEGSKA (reference sequence). CDR3 sequence (DNA): TGCAGTGCTAGATCCCTAACCGATGAGCAGTTCTTC. It yields the protein CSARSLTDEQFF.

The chain combines TRBV12-3 or TRBV12-4 with TRBJ2-7; a possible D gene is TRBD2 (7 bases). The CDR3 contains 14 residues. Trimming removed 4 bases at V and 0 bases at J, with 10 bases between. CDR3 region: CASSWGGASYEQYF. CDR3 DNA: TGTGCCAGCAGTTGGGGGGGGGCCTCCTACGAGCAGTACTTC.

The chain combines TRBV6-1 with TRBJ2-3; 7 bases fit TRBD2. CDR1 MNHNS and CDR2 SASEGT come from the germline V gene. The J segment lost 0 bases and the V segment lost 6 bases, leaving 6 bases of the junction unmatched. CDR3 length: 15 residues. Here the CDR3 DNA reads TGTGCCAGCAGCAGACTAGCCCTGAGCACAGATACGCAGTATTTT. Encoded protein: CASSRLALSTDTQYF.

The V and J genes are TRBV6-2 or TRBV6-3 and TRBJ2-1; D is unclear. The germline V gene has CDR1 MNHEY and CDR2 SVGEGT. The V gene lost 4 bases and the J gene lost 7 bases, with 11 bases spanning the gap. The CDR3 totals 13 residues. The CDR3 region is CASSSGPRNEQFF. For the CDR3, the DNA is TGTGCCAGCAGTTCCGGTCCGAGGAATGAGCAGTTCTTC.

V is TRBV6-2 or TRBV6-3 and J is TRBJ2-7, with 10 bases fitting TRBD1. This CDR3 has 18 amino acids. Germline loops: CDR1 MNHEY, CDR2 SVGEGT. Unmatched junction bases numbered 15, after V lost 5 bases and J lost 2 bases. The CDR3 DNA reads TGTGCCAGCAGTCCTATCCCGGGACAGGGGACTATTACCTACGAGCAGTACTTC. Amino acid sequence: CASSPIPGQGTITYEQYF.

The CDR3 coding sequence is TGTGCCAGCAGCAGAGTTGGTAACTACGAGCAGTACTTC. Translated, it gives CASSRVGNYEQYF. The chain combines TRBV21-1 with TRBJ2-7. TRBV21-1 is a listed pseudogene. The CDR3 is made up of 13 amino acids.